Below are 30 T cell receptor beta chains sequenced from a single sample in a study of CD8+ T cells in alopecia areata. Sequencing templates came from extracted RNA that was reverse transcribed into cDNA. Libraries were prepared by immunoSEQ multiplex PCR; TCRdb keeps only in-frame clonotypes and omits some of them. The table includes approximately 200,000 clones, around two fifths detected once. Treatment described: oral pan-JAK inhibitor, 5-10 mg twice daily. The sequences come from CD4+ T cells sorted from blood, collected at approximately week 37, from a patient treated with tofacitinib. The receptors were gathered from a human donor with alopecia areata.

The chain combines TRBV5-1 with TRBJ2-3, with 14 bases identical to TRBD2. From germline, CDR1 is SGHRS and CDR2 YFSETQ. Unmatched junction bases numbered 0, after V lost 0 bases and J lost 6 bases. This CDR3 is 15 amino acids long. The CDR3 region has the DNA TGCGCCAGCAGCTTGGGACTAGCGGGAGGGGATACGCAGTATTTT. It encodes CASSLGLAGGDTQYF.

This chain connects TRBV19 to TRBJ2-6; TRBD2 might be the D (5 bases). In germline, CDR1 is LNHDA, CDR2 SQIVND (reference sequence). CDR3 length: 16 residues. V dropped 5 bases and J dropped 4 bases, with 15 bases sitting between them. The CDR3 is CASSGTGTGGANVLTF. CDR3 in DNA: TGTGCCAGTAGTGGTACGGGAACCGGAGGGGCCAACGTCCTGACTTTC.

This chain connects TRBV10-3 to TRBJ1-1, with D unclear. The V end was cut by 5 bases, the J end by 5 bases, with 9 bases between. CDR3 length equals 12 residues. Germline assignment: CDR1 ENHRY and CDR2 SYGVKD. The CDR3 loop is CAISPRRTEAFF. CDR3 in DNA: TGTGCCATCAGTCCCCGAAGGACTGAAGCTTTCTTT.

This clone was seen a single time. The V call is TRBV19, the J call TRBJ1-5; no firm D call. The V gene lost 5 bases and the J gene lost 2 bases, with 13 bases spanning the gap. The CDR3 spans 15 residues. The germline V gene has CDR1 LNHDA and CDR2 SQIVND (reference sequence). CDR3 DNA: TGTGCCAGTAGTCCGGAGGCGCTTCGCAATCAGCCCCAGCATTTT. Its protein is CASSPEALRNQPQHF.

CDR3 amino acids: CASSQDGGTYEQYF. The CDR3 DNA sequence: TGTGCCAGCAGCCAAGATGGCGGAACCTACGAGCAGTACTTC. The chain carries TRBV4-2 and TRBJ2-7, with no clear D. The CDR3 consists of 14 residues. The V and J ends lost 0 bases and 2 bases respectively, with 8 bases between them. CDR1 and CDR2 from the germline V gene are LGHNA and YNFKEQ.

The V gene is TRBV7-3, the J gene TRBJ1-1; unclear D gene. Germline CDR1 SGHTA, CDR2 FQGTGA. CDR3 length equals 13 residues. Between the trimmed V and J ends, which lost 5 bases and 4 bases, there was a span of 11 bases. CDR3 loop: CASSASGSTEAFF. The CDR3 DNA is TGTGCCAGCAGCGCCTCGGGCTCCACTGAAGCTTTCTTT.

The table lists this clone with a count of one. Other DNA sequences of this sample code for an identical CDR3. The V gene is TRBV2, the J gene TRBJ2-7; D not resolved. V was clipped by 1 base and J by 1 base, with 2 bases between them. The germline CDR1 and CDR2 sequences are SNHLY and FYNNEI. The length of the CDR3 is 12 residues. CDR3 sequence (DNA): TGTGCCAGCAGTGAAGGTTCCTACGAGCAGTACTTC. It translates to CASSEGSYEQYF.

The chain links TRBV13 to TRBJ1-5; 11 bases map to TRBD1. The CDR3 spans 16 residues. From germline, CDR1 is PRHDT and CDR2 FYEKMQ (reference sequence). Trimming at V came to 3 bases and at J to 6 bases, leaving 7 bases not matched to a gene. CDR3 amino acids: CASSFSGTGGTQPQHF. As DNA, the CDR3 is TGTGCCAGCAGCTTTTCCGGGACAGGGGGGACTCAGCCCCAGCATTTT.

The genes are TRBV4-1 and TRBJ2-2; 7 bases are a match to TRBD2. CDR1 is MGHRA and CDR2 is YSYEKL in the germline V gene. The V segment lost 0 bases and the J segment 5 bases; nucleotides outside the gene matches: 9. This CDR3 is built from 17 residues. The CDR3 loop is CASSQENPGGSTGELFF. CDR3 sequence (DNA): TGCGCCAGCAGCCAAGAGAACCCGGGAGGAAGTACCGGGGAGCTGTTTTTT.

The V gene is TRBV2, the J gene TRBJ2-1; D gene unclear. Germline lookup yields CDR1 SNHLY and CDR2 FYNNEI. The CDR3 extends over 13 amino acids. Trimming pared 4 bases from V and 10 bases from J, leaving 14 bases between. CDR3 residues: CASSGPAIGEQFF. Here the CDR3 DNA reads TGTGCCAGCAGTGGTCCAGCTATAGGCGAGCAGTTCTTC.

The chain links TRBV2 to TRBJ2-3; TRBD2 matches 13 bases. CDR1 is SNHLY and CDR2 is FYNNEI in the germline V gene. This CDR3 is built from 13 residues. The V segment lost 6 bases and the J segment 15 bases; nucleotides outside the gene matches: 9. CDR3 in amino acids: CASRRLAGGLQYF. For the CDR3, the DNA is TGTGCCAGCAGAAGACTAGCGGGAGGCCTCCAATATTTT.

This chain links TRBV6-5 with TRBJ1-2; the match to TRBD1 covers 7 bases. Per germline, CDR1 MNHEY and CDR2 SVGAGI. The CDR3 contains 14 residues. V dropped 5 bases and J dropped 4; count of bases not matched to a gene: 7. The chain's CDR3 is CASSVTGRSYGYTF. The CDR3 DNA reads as TGTGCCAGCAGTGTGACAGGGAGGAGCTATGGCTACACCTTC.

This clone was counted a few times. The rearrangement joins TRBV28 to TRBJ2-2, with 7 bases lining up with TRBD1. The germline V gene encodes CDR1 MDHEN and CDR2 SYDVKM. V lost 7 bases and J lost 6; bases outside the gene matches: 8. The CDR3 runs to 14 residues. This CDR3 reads CASTGTVGPGELFF. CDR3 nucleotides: TGTGCCAGCACCGGGACAGTGGGTCCCGGGGAGCTGTTTTTT.

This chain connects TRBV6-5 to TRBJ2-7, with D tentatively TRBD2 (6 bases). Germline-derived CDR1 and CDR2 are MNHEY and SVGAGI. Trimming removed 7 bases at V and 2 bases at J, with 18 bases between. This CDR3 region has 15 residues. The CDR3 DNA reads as TGTGCCAGCACACCCTGGGCCGGAGGGACCTACGAGCAGTACTTC. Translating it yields CASTPWAGGTYEQYF.

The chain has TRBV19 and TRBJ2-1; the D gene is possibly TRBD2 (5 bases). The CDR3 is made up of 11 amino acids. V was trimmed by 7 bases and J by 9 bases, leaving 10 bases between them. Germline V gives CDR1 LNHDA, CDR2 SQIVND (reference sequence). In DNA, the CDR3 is TGTGCCAGTAAAAGGGCGGGTGAGCAGTTCTTC. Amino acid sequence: CASKRAGEQFF.

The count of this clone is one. The CDR3 DNA reads as TGTGCCAGCAGCCAGATTAGCGGGCGGACAGATACGCAGTATTTT. It translates to CASSQISGRTDTQYF. The chain uses TRBV9 and TRBJ2-3; 7 nucleotides line up with TRBD2. J was trimmed by 3 bases and V by 4 bases; bases with no gene match: 8. The CDR3 runs to 15 residues. Germline V gene data show CDR1 as SGDLS and CDR2 as YYNGEE.

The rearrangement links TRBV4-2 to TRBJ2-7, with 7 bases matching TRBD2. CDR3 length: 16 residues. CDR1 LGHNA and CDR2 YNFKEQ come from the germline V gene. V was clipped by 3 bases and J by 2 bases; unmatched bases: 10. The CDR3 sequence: CASSQAVVAGPYEQYF. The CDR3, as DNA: TGTGCCAGCAGCCAGGCGGTCGTAGCGGGTCCCTACGAGCAGTACTTC.

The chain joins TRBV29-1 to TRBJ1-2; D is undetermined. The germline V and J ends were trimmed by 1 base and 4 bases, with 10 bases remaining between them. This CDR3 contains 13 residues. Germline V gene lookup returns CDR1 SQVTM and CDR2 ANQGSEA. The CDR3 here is CSVEAGLSYGYTF. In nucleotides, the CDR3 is TGCAGCGTTGAAGCTGGGCTTAGCTATGGCTACACCTTC.

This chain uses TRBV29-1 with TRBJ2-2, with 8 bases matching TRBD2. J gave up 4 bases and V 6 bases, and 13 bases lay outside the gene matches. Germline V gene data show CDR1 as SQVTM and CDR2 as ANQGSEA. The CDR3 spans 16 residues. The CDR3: CSVTPLAGSSTGELFF. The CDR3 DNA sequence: TGCAGCGTGACCCCGCTAGCGGGTTCCTCCACCGGGGAGCTGTTTTTT.

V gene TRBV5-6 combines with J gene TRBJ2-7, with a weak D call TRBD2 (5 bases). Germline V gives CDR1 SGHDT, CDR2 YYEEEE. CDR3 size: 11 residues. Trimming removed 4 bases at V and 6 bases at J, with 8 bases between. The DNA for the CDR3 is TGTGCCAGCAGCCTGGCGGGCGAGCAGTACTTC. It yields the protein CASSLAGEQYF.

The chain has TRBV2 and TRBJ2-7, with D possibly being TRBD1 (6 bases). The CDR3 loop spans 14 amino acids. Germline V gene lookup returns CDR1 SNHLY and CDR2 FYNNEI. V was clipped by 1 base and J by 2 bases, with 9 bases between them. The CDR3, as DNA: TGTGCCAGCAGTGAAGACAGGGTTGCCTACGAGCAGTACTTC. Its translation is CASSEDRVAYEQYF.

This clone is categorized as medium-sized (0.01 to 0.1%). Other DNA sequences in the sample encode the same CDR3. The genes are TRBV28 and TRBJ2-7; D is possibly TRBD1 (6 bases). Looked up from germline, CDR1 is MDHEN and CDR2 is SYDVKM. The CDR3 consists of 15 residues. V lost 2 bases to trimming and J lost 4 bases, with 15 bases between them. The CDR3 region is CASSLTPRGSYEQYF. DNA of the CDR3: TGTGCCAGCAGTTTAACCCCCAGGGGTTCTTACGAGCAGTACTTC.

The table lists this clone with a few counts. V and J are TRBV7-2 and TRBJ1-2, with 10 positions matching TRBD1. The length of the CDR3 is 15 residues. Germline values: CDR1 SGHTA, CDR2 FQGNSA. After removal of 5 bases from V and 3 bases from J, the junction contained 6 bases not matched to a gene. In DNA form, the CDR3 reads TGTGCCAGCAGCCACCGGACAGGGGGGTACTATGGCTACACCTTC. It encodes CASSHRTGGYYGYTF.

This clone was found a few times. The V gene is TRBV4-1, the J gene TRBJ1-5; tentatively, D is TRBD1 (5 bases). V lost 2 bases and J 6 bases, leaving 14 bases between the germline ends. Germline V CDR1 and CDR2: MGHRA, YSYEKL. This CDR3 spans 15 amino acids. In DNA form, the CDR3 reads TGCGCCAGCAGCCAATCGGAGGGGATCGGTCAGCCCCAGCATTTT. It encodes CASSQSEGIGQPQHF.

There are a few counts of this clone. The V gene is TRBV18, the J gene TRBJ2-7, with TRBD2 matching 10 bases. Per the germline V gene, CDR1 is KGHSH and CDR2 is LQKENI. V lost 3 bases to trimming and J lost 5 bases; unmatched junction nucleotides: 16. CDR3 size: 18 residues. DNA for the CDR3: TGTGCCAGCTCACCGCCAACGGGAGTTGGGCTAGCGGGAGACGAGCAGTACTTC. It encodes CASSPPTGVGLAGDEQYF.

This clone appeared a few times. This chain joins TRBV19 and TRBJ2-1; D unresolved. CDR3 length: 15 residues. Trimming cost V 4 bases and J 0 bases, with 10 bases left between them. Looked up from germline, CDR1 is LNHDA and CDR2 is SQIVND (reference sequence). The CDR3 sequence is CASSSGLGSYNEQFF. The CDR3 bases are TGTGCCAGTAGTAGTGGCCTGGGCTCCTACAATGAGCAGTTCTTC. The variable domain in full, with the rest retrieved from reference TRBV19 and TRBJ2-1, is DGGITQSPKYLFRKEGQNVTLSCEQNLNHDAMYWYRQDPGQGLRLIYYSQIVNDFQKGDIAEGYSVSREKKESFPLTVTSAQKNPTAFYLCASSSGLGSYNEQFFGPGTRLTVL.

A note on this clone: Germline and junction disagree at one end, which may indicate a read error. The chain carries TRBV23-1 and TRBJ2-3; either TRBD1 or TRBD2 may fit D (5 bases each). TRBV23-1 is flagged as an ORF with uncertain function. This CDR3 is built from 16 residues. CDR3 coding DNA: TGCGCCAGCAGTCAATCCAGGGACCCGGACCAAGATCCGCAGTATTTT. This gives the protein CASSQSRDPDQDPQYF.

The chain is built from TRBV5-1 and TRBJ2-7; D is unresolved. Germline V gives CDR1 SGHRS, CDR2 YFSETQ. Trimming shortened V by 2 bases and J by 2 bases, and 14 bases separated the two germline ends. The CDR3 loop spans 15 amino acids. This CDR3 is CASSFGDVGTYEQYF. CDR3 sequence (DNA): TGCGCCAGCAGCTTTGGGGATGTAGGGACCTACGAGCAGTACTTC.

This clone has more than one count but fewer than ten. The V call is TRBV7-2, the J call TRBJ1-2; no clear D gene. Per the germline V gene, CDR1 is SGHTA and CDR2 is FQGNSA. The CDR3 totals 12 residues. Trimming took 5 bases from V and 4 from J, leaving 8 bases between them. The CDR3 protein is CASSPSPYGYTF. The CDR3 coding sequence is TGTGCCAGCAGCCCCTCTCCCTATGGCTACACCTTC.

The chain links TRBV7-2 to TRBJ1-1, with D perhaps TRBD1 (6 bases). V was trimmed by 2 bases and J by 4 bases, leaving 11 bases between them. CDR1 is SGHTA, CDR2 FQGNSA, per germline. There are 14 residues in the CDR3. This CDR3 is CASSLSQGLTEAFF. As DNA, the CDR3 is TGTGCCAGCAGCTTATCACAGGGACTCACTGAAGCTTTCTTT. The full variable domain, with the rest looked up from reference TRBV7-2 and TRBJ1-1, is GAGVSQSPSNKVTEKGKDVELRCDPISGHTALYWYRQSLGQGLEFLIYFQGNSAPDKSGLPSDRFSAERTGGSVSTLTIQRTQQEDSAVYLCASSLSQGLTEAFFGQGTRLTVV.